Shown below are 20 T cell receptor beta chains from a single sample sequenced in a study of OX40 agonist ivuxolimab in advanced cancers. Here immunoSEQ multiplex PCR was the method, and the copy in TCRdb shows in-frame clones only, minus some. The sample yields just over 70,000 clones, over 80% seen once. Sequenced here: CD4+ or CD8+ T cells sorted from blood, sampled in a trial of the OX40 agonist ivuxolimab. These TCRs come from an adult with an advanced solid tumor such as melanoma, head and neck, liver or kidney cancer.

The chain recombines TRBV2 with TRBJ2-3; D unclear. This CDR3 has 15 amino acids. CDR1 and CDR2 from the germline V gene are SNHLY and FYNNEI. The V and J ends lost 4 bases and 4 bases respectively, with 15 bases between them. CDR3 protein: CASSGVGSTSDTQYF. CDR3 DNA: TGTGCCAGCAGTGGAGTTGGCAGCACCTCAGATACGCAGTATTTT.

The rearrangement uses TRBV7-2 and TRBJ2-3; D uncertain. The CDR3 is made up of 13 amino acids. V was cut by 5 bases and J by 1 base, with 7 bases left in between. Looked up from germline, CDR1 is SGHTA and CDR2 is FQGNSA. Written as DNA, the CDR3 is TGTGCCAGCAGCCTCCAACGCACAGATACGCAGTATTTT. It translates to CASSLQRTDTQYF.

In this sample, this clone turned up a few times. The chain uses TRBV4-2 and TRBJ1-5; a weak D match, TRBD1 (5 bases). The CDR3 is 15 residues long. From germline, CDR1 is LGHNA and CDR2 YNFKEQ. Trimming took 2 bases from V and 5 from J, leaving 13 bases between them. This CDR3 is CASSQSAGGDQPQHF. CDR3 nucleotide sequence: TGTGCCAGCAGCCAATCGGCGGGGGGTGATCAGCCCCAGCATTTT.

V and J are TRBV7-9 and TRBJ1-2; the match to TRBD1 covers 7 bases. The CDR3 extends over 14 amino acids. Per the germline V gene, CDR1 is SEHNR and CDR2 is FQNEAQ (reference sequence). The ends lost 1 base at V and 3 bases at J; junction bases unmatched: 2. The CDR3 DNA is TGTGCCAGCAGCTTAGGGGACAGCTACTATGGCTACACCTTC. Translation: CASSLGDSYYGYTF.

V and J are TRBV28 and TRBJ1-2; the D is unclear. Germline CDR1 is MDHEN and CDR2 is SYDVKM. The CDR3 has 13 amino acids. Trimming removed 6 bases at V and 1 base at J, with 9 bases between. CDR3 bases: TGTGCCAGCAGGCCCTCTCGTAACTATGGCTACACCTTC. Translating gives CASRPSRNYGYTF.

The gene calls are TRBV5-4 and TRBJ2-3; D unresolved. V lost 2 bases, J lost 4 bases, and 11 bases lay in between. The V gene's germline CDR1 is SGHNT and CDR2 YYREEE (reference sequence). The CDR3 contains 14 residues. The CDR3 loop is CASSFSQAPDTQYF. The CDR3, as DNA: TGTGCCAGCAGCTTCTCCCAAGCCCCAGATACGCAGTATTTT.

The J gene is TRBJ1-4, the V gene TRBV6-6, with D perhaps TRBD1 (5 bases). Germline assignment: CDR1 MNHNY and CDR2 SVGAGI (reference sequence). This CDR3 has 13 amino acids. The ends were cut back, 6 bases at V and 6 bases at J, with 11 bases in the middle. In DNA, the CDR3 is TGTGCCAGCAGGAGATCGGGGGATGAAAAACTGTTTTTT. Translating gives CASRRSGDEKLFF.

The V and J genes are TRBV10-3 and TRBJ1-3; D might be TRBD1 (5 bases). CDR1 is ENHRY, CDR2 SYGVKD, per germline. Between the trimmed V and J ends, which lost 10 bases and 0 bases, there was a span of 13 bases. This CDR3 has 14 residues. The CDR3 region has the DNA TGTGCCACCCAAGTGGGGGGCTCTGGAAACACCATATATTTT. Amino acid sequence: CATQVGGSGNTIYF.

Here the CDR3 reads CARSLWGRGLGETQYF. CDR3 sequence (DNA): TGTGCCAGAAGCCTCTGGGGCAGGGGGCTTGGAGAGACCCAGTACTTC. J is TRBJ2-5 and V is TRBV5-3, with 8 bases identical to TRBD1. TRBV5-3 is assigned to the ORF class and has an uncertain function. V lost 4 bases, J lost 4 bases, and 12 bases stayed unmatched. CDR3 size: 16 residues.

The rearrangement links TRBV28 to TRBJ2-2; 8 bases match TRBD2. Germline V lookup: CDR1 MDHEN, CDR2 SYDVKM. The J segment lost 3 bases and the V segment lost 11 bases, leaving 5 bases of the junction unmatched. This CDR3 is 13 amino acids long. CDR3 DNA sequence: TGTGCCGGCGGGGGGCAGGACACCGGGGAGCTGTTTTTT. Its translation is CAGGGQDTGELFF. Full variable domain (remainder filled in from reference TRBV28 and TRBJ2-2): DVKVTQSSRYLVKRTGEKVFLECVQDMDHENMFWYRQDPGLGLRLIYFSYDVKMKEKGDIPEGYSVSREKKERFSLILESASTNQTSMYLCAGGGQDTGELFFGEGSRLTVL.

The chain couples TRBV28 to TRBJ1-1; D call uncertain. The V gene lost 7 bases and the J gene lost 1 base, with 13 bases spanning the gap. The CDR3 contains 14 residues. The germline CDR1 and CDR2 sequences are MDHEN and SYDVKM. CDR3 in DNA: TGTGCCAGCACCACCTCCTCGGGGAACACTGAAGCTTTCTTT. It yields the protein CASTTSSGNTEAFF.

DNA for the CDR3: TGCGCCAGCAGCTTGGCCACGGATTACACTGAAGCTTTCTTT. Protein: CASSLATDYTEAFF. This chain uses TRBV5-1 with TRBJ1-1; D unclear. Germline loops: CDR1 SGHRS, CDR2 YFSETQ. The CDR3 runs to 14 residues. The V end was cut by 0 bases, the J end by 3 bases, with 9 bases between.

The CDR3 nucleotides are TGTGCCACCTCCGGGACAGGGGGCGCCTCGTGGTACTTC. This encodes CATSGTGGASWYF. This chain connects TRBV6-6 to TRBJ2-7; 12 nucleotides match TRBD1. CDR1 MNHNY and CDR2 SVGAGI come from the germline V gene (reference sequence). J lost 12 bases, V lost 10 bases, and 13 bases had no gene match. The CDR3 is 13 amino acids.

V gene TRBV18 combines with J gene TRBJ2-5, with D possibly TRBD2 on 5 matching bases. This CDR3 has 12 residues. The germline CDR1 and CDR2 sequences are KGHSH and LQKENI. Trimming stripped 3 bases from V and 5 bases from J, with 7 bases between. CDR3: CASSPERETQYF. CDR3 DNA sequence: TGTGCCAGCTCACCCGAGCGGGAGACCCAGTACTTC.

This clone was seen only once. The chain carries TRBV7-9 and TRBJ1-2, with D unclear. Germline V gene lookup returns CDR1 SEHNR and CDR2 FQNEAQ (reference sequence). Trimming removed 3 bases from V and 4 bases from J, with 3 bases in between. The CDR3 contains 11 residues. CDR3: CASSLLYGYTF. CDR3 DNA sequence: TGTGCCAGCAGCTTGCTCTATGGCTACACCTTC. The full variable domain, in which reference TRBV7-9 and TRBJ1-2 provide the parts outside the CDR3, is DTGVSQNPRHKITKRGQNVTFRCDPISEHNRLYWYRQTLGQGPEFLTYFQNEAQLEKSRLLSDRFSAERPKGSFSTLEIQRTEQGDSAMYLCASSLLYGYTFGSGTRLTVV.

The rearrangement joins TRBV29-1 to TRBJ2-5; D unclear. Germline V gene lookup returns CDR1 SQVTM and CDR2 ANQGSEA. V was cut by 2 bases and J by 1 base, with 11 bases left in between. This CDR3 contains 14 residues. The CDR3 nucleotides read TGCAGCGTTGAAAGACCCCTAGGCCAAGAGACCCAGTACTTC. The encoded protein is CSVERPLGQETQYF. Using reference TRBV29-1 and TRBJ2-5 for the parts outside the CDR3, the full variable domain is SAVISQKPSRDICQRGTSLTIQCQVDSQVTMMFWYRQQPGQSLTLIATANQGSEATYESGFVIDKFPISRPNLTFSTLTVSNMSPEDSSIYLCSVERPLGQETQYFGPGTRLLVL.

The V and J genes are TRBV10-3 and TRBJ2-3; D is ambiguous. With 0 bases removed from V and 2 bases from J, the gap between germline ends came to 12 bases. Germline V CDR1 and CDR2: ENHRY, SYGVKD. The CDR3 consists of 16 residues. In DNA, the CDR3 is TGTGCCATCAGTGAGTCGAAGCCTCGTACCACAGATACGCAGTATTTT. This gives the protein CAISESKPRTTDTQYF.

The DNA for the CDR3 is TGTGCCTGGACCGAAGGCCAGAACACTGAAGCTTTCTTT. Its translation: CAWTEGQNTEAFF. The chain uses TRBV30 and TRBJ1-1; D not resolved. Trimming left V 4 bases short and J 1 base short, with 10 bases between. The CDR3 loop spans 13 amino acids. Germline V gives CDR1 GTSNPN, CDR2 SVGIG (reference sequence).

This chain joins TRBV11-2 and TRBJ1-5, with a tentative D call TRBD1 (6 bases). This CDR3 spans 13 amino acids. V was clipped by 5 bases and J by 5 bases, with 10 bases between them. Germline assignment: CDR1 SGHAT and CDR2 FQNNGV. Written as DNA, the CDR3 is TGTGCCAGCAGCGAGGGGGGGTATCAGCCCCAGCATTTT. Protein product: CASSEGGYQPQHF.

The chain recombines TRBV5-4 with TRBJ1-1, with D possibly matching TRBD1 (6 bases). This CDR3 has 14 amino acids. Germline V CDR1 and CDR2: SGHNT, YYREEE (reference sequence). V lost 0 bases, J lost 5 bases, and 11 bases lay in between. The CDR3: CASSLGQVGTEAFF. The CDR3 DNA sequence: TGTGCCAGCAGCTTGGGACAGGTGGGGACTGAAGCTTTCTTT. The entire variable domain, with the rest obtained from reference TRBV5-4 and TRBJ1-1, is as follows: ETGVTQSPTHLIKTRGQQVTLRCSSQSGHNTVSWYQQALGQGPQFIFQYYREEENGRGNFPPRFSGLQFPNYSSELNVNALELDDSALYLCASSLGQVGTEAFFGQGTRLTVV.